This T cell receptor beta chain was identified in a study of CD8 T cells in ankylosing spondylitis. Study-level findings and limits: Some motif variants had been reported before (in reactive arthritis synovial fluid and blood). A TCR beta motif of 7 or 8 highly homologous variants appeared characteristic of ankylosing spondylitis blood. Disease-linked clones were reportedly significantly enriched in matched ankylosing spondylitis synovial fluid.

For TCR beta, libraries came from quantitative 5'-RACE with molecular barcodes. Each CDR3 protein is one row after TCRdb ran MiXCR on the 5' RACE reads. The table lists 350,000 to 550,000 distinct CDR3 sequences, 20% to 30% of them singletons. Trimming shortened V by 8 bases and J by 2 bases, and 16 bases separated the two germline ends. The CDR3 is 15 residues long. CDR1 LGHDT and CDR2 YNNKEL come from the germline V gene (reference sequence). This clonotype showed up just a few times. Antigen: not known. Input material: blood, either unsorted or a sorted T cell fraction (not recorded which). This clonotype originated in a male donor with ankylosing spondylitis. J is TRBJ1-5 and V is TRBV3-1, with no clear D. The CDR3: CASSSSRVGNQPQHF. As DNA, the CDR3 is TGTGCCAGCTCCTCTAGTCGAGTCGGCAATCAGCCCCAGCATTTT.